In this sample, the clone carrying this T cell receptor (beta chain) turned up many times. Its target is unknown. The V and J ends lost 5 bases and 14 bases respectively, with 15 bases between them. This CDR3 contains 11 residues. The data were taken from a study of CD8 T cells in ankylosing spondylitis. TCR beta libraries were made by quantitative 5'-RACE with molecular barcodes. TCRdb itself ran the 5' RACE reads through MiXCR, one entry per CDR3 protein. The repertoire has roughly 250,000 distinct CDR3 sequences, around 9.2% of them found once; the top ten carry around 6.8%. Study outcomes and limitations: According to the report, clones linked to the disease were significantly enriched in matched synovial fluid samples taken from ankylosing spondylitis patients. It appeared that ankylosing spondylitis blood was characterized by a TCR beta motif of under ten highly homologous variants. Disease-linked clones were CD8+ and relatively rare in peripheral blood.

The V gene is TRBV12-3 or TRBV12-4, the J gene TRBJ1-2; D is undetermined. This clonotype originated in a male donor with ankylosing spondylitis or in good health (not recorded which). The specimen sequenced was blood, either unsorted or a sorted T cell fraction (not recorded which). In nucleotides, the CDR3 is TGTGCCAGCAGTACCCAAGTGGGCAAAACCTTC. Translating it yields CASSTQVGKTF.